The 30 T cell receptor beta chains below come from one sample, sequenced in a study of chemoradiotherapy in HPV16-positive cancers. The protocol was immunoSEQ multiplex PCR, while the TCRdb copy is restricted to in-frame clones and leaves out a portion. The profile shows approximately 7,500 clones, less than 75% of them singletons. Specimen collection occurred from a patient who underwent chemoradiotherapy. These receptors were obtained from a human donor with HPV-associated anogenital cancer.

This clone came up a few times. The CDR3 loop reads CASSLRLAANEQFF. The CDR3 nucleotides read TGTGCCAGCAGCTTACGTCTAGCGGCAAATGAGCAGTTCTTC. The genes are TRBV7-8 and TRBJ2-1, with 7 bases that match TRBD2. Unmatched junction bases numbered 5, after V lost 2 bases and J lost 7 bases. CDR1 and CDR2 (germline): SGHVS, FQNEAQ. The CDR3 runs to 14 residues.

The chain recombines TRBV29-1 with TRBJ1-2, with a tentative D call TRBD1 (5 bases). From germline, CDR1 is SQVTM and CDR2 ANQGSEA. The CDR3 has 15 residues. V lost 2 bases to trimming and J lost 4 bases, with 17 bases between them. Here the CDR3 reads CSVESIKRGRYGYTF. The CDR3 region has the DNA TGCAGCGTTGAATCTATTAAAAGGGGCCGCTATGGCTACACCTTC.

The rearrangement joins TRBV7-7 to TRBJ2-1; 13 nucleotides align to TRBD2. CDR1 and CDR2 from the germline V gene are SSHAT and FNYEAQ (reference sequence). Trimming removed 4 bases from V and 10 bases from J; junction bases left unmatched: 1. CDR3 size: 13 residues. CDR3 loop: CASSSGLAGEQFF. As DNA, the CDR3 is TGTGCCAGCAGCTCGGGACTAGCGGGAGAGCAGTTCTTC. The full variable domain, completed using reference TRBV7-7 and TRBJ2-1, is GAGVSQSPRYKVTKRGQDVTLRCDPISSHATLYWYQQALGQGPEFLTYFNYEAQPDKSGLPSDRFSAERPEGSISTLTIQRTEQRDSAMYRCASSSGLAGEQFFGPGTRLTVL.

The V and J genes are TRBV7-8 and TRBJ2-4; D might be TRBD1 (6 bases). The germline gives CDR1 SGHVS, CDR2 FQNEAQ. Trimming left V 1 base short and J 12 bases short, with 13 bases between. This CDR3 comprises 13 residues. Here the CDR3 DNA reads TGTGCCAGCAGCTTAGAGGGACAAAATACTCAGTACTTC. It specifies CASSLEGQNTQYF. The full variable domain, with the rest looked up from reference TRBV7-8 and TRBJ2-4, is GAGVSQSPRYKVAKRGQDVALRCDPISGHVSLFWYQQALGQGPEFLTYFQNEAQLDKSGLPSDRFFAERPEGSVSTLKIQRTQQEDSAVYLCASSLEGQNTQYFGAGTRLSVL.

The chain uses TRBV7-9 and TRBJ2-6; tentatively, D is TRBD2 (6 bases). The CDR3 length is 17 residues. Germline V gene sequence: CDR1 SEHNR, CDR2 FQNEAQ (reference sequence). V was cut by 3 bases and J by 1 base, with 13 bases left in between. The CDR3 reads CASSFSLGTSGANVLTF. CDR3 coding DNA: TGTGCCAGCAGCTTTTCCTTGGGGACTTCTGGGGCCAACGTCCTGACTTTC.

V is TRBV4-3 and J is TRBJ2-5; 12 bases fit TRBD2. This CDR3 has 17 residues. CDR1 is LGHNA and CDR2 is YSLEER in the germline V gene. V was pared by 3 bases and J by 2 bases, with 7 bases of the junction left unmatched. DNA for the CDR3: TGCGCCAGCAGCCATGATCTAGCGGGGGGGACTCAAGAGACCCAGTACTTC. The encoded protein is CASSHDLAGGTQETQYF.

The chain is built from TRBV30 and TRBJ1-5; no firm D call. The V and J ends lost 0 bases and 0 bases respectively, with 21 bases between them. The germline gives CDR1 GTSNPN, CDR2 SVGIG (reference sequence). CDR3 length: 19 amino acids. The CDR3 spells CAWSVPVFRRTYSNQPQHF. The CDR3 DNA is TGTGCCTGGAGTGTACCGGTCTTTCGCCGAACCTATAGCAATCAGCCCCAGCATTTT.

The V and J genes are TRBV6-1 and TRBJ1-1; 7 nucleotides match TRBD1. CDR1 and CDR2 (germline): MNHNS, SASEGT. The CDR3 length is 13 residues. Unmatched junction bases numbered 4, after V lost 6 bases and J lost 3 bases. For the CDR3, the DNA is TGTGCCAGCAGACGGGGACAGTACACTGAAGCTTTCTTT. Its translation: CASRRGQYTEAFF.

The V gene is TRBV9, the J gene TRBJ2-1; TRBD1 aligns across 11 bases. J lost 6 bases, V lost 5 bases, and 7 bases had no gene match. This CDR3 has 15 residues. Germline V gene sequence: CDR1 SGDLS, CDR2 YYNGEE. The CDR3 spells CASRSGTGGFNEQFF. CDR3 DNA sequence: TGTGCCAGCAGGTCCGGGACAGGGGGTTTCAATGAGCAGTTCTTC.

This clone was recorded once. The chain combines TRBV19 with TRBJ1-3; D remains ambiguous. The CDR3 is made up of 13 amino acids. Germline V gene lookup returns CDR1 LNHDA and CDR2 SQIVND (reference sequence). The V gene lost 7 bases and the J gene lost 0 bases, with 7 bases spanning the gap. The CDR3 here is CASTEVSGNTIYF. For the CDR3, the DNA is TGTGCCAGTACGGAGGTCTCTGGAAACACCATATATTTT.

The chain uses TRBV2 and TRBJ2-5; 11 bases map to TRBD2. Germline V CDR1 and CDR2: SNHLY, FYNNEI. CDR3 length: 15 amino acids. Trimming removed 2 bases from V and 2 bases from J; junction bases left unmatched: 1. The CDR3 DNA follows: TGTGCCAGCAGTGAACTAGCGGGAGGACAAGAGACCCAGTACTTC. Translation: CASSELAGGQETQYF.

The chain joins TRBV7-9 to TRBJ2-7, with D tentatively TRBD1 (6 bases). This CDR3 spans 13 amino acids. CDR1 is SEHNR and CDR2 is FQNEAQ in the germline V gene (reference sequence). Trimming left V 8 bases short and J 3 bases short, with 14 bases between. CDR3 amino acids: CASHRDTDYEQYF. CDR3 DNA: TGTGCCAGCCATCGGGACACCGACTACGAGCAGTACTTC. Full variable domain (missing parts from reference TRBV7-9 and TRBJ2-7): DTGVSQNPRHKITKRGQNVTFRCDPISEHNRLYWYRQTLGQGPEFLTYFQNEAQLEKSRLLSDRFSAERPKGSFSTLEIQRTEQGDSAMYLCASHRDTDYEQYFGPGTRLTVT.

J is TRBJ2-3 and V is TRBV11-3, with 15 bases that match TRBD2. The CDR3 totals 19 residues. Germline V gives CDR1 SGHNT, CDR2 YENEEA. The J segment lost 2 bases and the V segment lost 5 bases, leaving 11 bases of the junction unmatched. The CDR3 sequence is CASSPAWTSGGAPTDTQYF. CDR3 sequence (DNA): TGTGCCAGCAGCCCAGCGTGGACTAGCGGGGGGGCGCCCACAGATACGCAGTATTTT.

This clone appeared a single time. This chain joins TRBV30 and TRBJ2-1; the match to TRBD2 covers 7 bases. Trimming at V came to 3 bases and at J to 7 bases, leaving 18 bases not matched to a gene. Germline assignment: CDR1 GTSNPN and CDR2 SVGIG (reference sequence). This CDR3 has 17 amino acids. CDR3 residues: CAWSYVRGRAFQNEQFF. The CDR3 DNA sequence: TGTGCCTGGAGCTACGTGAGAGGGAGGGCCTTCCAAAATGAGCAGTTCTTC.

The chain employs TRBV30 and TRBJ1-5, with D hard to call. Trimming stripped 1 base from V and 7 bases from J, with 11 bases between. The CDR3 loop spans 13 amino acids. Per germline, CDR1 GTSNPN and CDR2 SVGIG (reference sequence). The CDR3 DNA reads as TGTGCCTGGAGTGATTTGGGGAGCCAGCCCCAGCATTTT. Translation: CAWSDLGSQPQHF.

The gene calls are TRBV7-9 and TRBJ1-3, with a tentative D call TRBD1 (6 bases). This CDR3 region has 15 residues. The germline CDR1 and CDR2 sequences are SEHNR and FQNEAQ (reference sequence). Trimming shortened V by 4 bases and J by 0 bases, and 10 bases separated the two germline ends. The CDR3 nucleotides are TGTGCCAGCAGCTCCACAGGGAGCTCTGGAAACACCATATATTTT. Translated: CASSSTGSSGNTIYF.

This clone appeared a few times. The gene calls are TRBV21-1 and TRBJ2-2; TRBD1, the D gene given by the table, was not confirmed from the DNA. TRBV21-1 is a documented pseudogene. This CDR3 region has 12 residues. CDR3 coding DNA: TGTGCCAGCGGGACAGGGTACGGGGAGCTGTTTTTT. This codes for CASGTGYGELFF.

The chain carries TRBV15 and TRBJ2-1, with 11 bases lining up with TRBD2. Germline lookup yields CDR1 LNHNV and CDR2 YYDKDF (reference sequence). The CDR3 contains 15 residues. V shed 6 bases, J shed 7 bases, and the junction held 8 bases outside the gene matches. Here the CDR3 DNA reads TGTGCCACCAGTCCCAGGACTAGCGGGTCGAATGAGCAGTTCTTC. Its translation is CATSPRTSGSNEQFF.

The chain combines TRBV5-6 with TRBJ1-2, with 10 bases lining up with TRBD1. This CDR3 comprises 15 residues. Germline CDR1 SGHDT, CDR2 YYEEEE. The V and J ends lost 4 bases and 5 bases, in that order; junction bases with no gene match: 8. CDR3 bases: TGTGCCAGCAGCCAATGGGACAGGGGCCCGTATGGCTACACCTTC. Protein: CASSQWDRGPYGYTF.

This clone was detected only a few times. V and J are TRBV19 and TRBJ1-2; tentative D call: TRBD1 (5 bases). The CDR3 consists of 12 residues. Trimming left V 10 bases short and J 2 bases short, with 11 bases between. CDR1 is LNHDA and CDR2 is SQIVND in the germline V gene (reference sequence). The CDR3 protein is CATNRQNYGYTF. CDR3 nucleotides: TGTGCCACCAACCGACAGAACTATGGCTACACCTTC.

The chain carries TRBV7-3 and TRBJ1-1, with D possibly TRBD1 on 6 matching bases. The CDR3 covers 18 residues. V shed 5 bases and J shed 0 bases, with 22 bases lying between them. The germline gives CDR1 SGHTA, CDR2 FQGTGA. The chain's CDR3 is CASSPRTALFTMNTEAFF. In nucleotides, the CDR3 is TGTGCCAGCAGCCCTCGGACAGCTCTATTCACCATGAACACTGAAGCTTTCTTT.

This clone is labeled medium-sized. This chain connects TRBV13 to TRBJ2-1; D unclear. Looked up from germline, CDR1 is PRHDT and CDR2 is FYEKMQ (reference sequence). V dropped 0 bases and J dropped 8 bases, with 14 bases sitting between them. The CDR3 spans 15 residues. In nucleotides, the CDR3 is TGTGCCAGCAGCTTAGGTTCCGGGTCATGGGATGAGCAGTTCTTC. The encoded protein is CASSLGSGSWDEQFF.

The V call is TRBV4-1, the J call TRBJ1-4; no reliable D call. The ends were cut back, 0 bases at V and 5 bases at J, with 13 bases in the middle. The CDR3 is made up of 16 amino acids. CDR1 and CDR2 from the germline V gene are MGHRA and YSYEKL. CDR3 nucleotide sequence: TGCGCCAGCAGCCAAGAGGCAGGACCGAAGAATGAAAAACTGTTTTTT. Translating gives CASSQEAGPKNEKLFF.

The J gene is TRBJ2-1, the V gene TRBV19; 7 nucleotides agree with TRBD1. Germline V gene data show CDR1 as LNHDA and CDR2 as SQIVND (reference sequence). The CDR3 contains 14 residues. The ends lost 10 bases at V and 4 bases at J; junction bases unmatched: 10. Here the CDR3 DNA reads TGTGCCACTTCCCCGGGACAGCTTTACAATGAGCAGTTCTTC. Protein product: CATSPGQLYNEQFF.

A few counts support this clone. The chain carries TRBV5-1 and TRBJ2-1, with TRBD2 matching over 7 bases. The J segment lost 6 bases and the V segment lost 3 bases, leaving 3 bases of the junction unmatched. Germline loops: CDR1 SGHRS, CDR2 YFSETQ. This CDR3 spans 13 amino acids. CDR3 residues: CASSWGGVNEQFF. The CDR3 DNA follows: TGCGCCAGCAGCTGGGGGGGGGTCAATGAGCAGTTCTTC.

This clone came up a few times. The chain employs TRBV30 and TRBJ1-1; 12 bases map to TRBD1. V lost 1 base, J lost 1 base, and 4 bases stayed unmatched. The germline gives CDR1 GTSNPN, CDR2 SVGIG (reference sequence). This CDR3 contains 16 residues. Here the CDR3 reads CAWSAGTGGRNTEAFF. DNA for the CDR3: TGTGCCTGGAGTGCAGGGACAGGGGGCAGGAACACTGAAGCTTTCTTT.

The chain uses TRBV7-9 and TRBJ2-7, with D perhaps matching TRBD1 or TRBD2 (5 bases each). Per germline, CDR1 SEHNR and CDR2 FQNEAQ (reference sequence). This CDR3 region has 14 residues. The V end was cut by 5 bases, the J end by 4 bases, with 15 bases between. The CDR3 sequence: CASSNRDGVYEQYF. The CDR3 coding sequence is TGTGCCAGCAGCAACCGGGACGGAGTTTACGAGCAGTACTTC. The variable domain in full, completed from reference TRBV7-9 and TRBJ2-7, reads DTGVSQNPRHKITKRGQNVTFRCDPISEHNRLYWYRQTLGQGPEFLTYFQNEAQLEKSRLLSDRFSAERPKGSFSTLEIQRTEQGDSAMYLCASSNRDGVYEQYFGPGTRLTVT.

The chain employs TRBV7-9 and TRBJ2-7, with D possibly being TRBD1 or TRBD2 (6 bases each). CDR3 length: 15 residues. V lost 0 bases to trimming and J lost 4 bases, with 13 bases between them. Germline V gene data show CDR1 as SEHNR and CDR2 as FQNEAQ (reference sequence). The CDR3 protein is CASSLAGGHAYEQYF. Written as DNA, the CDR3 is TGTGCCAGCAGCTTAGCTGGGGGGCATGCGTACGAGCAGTACTTC. The variable domain in full, completed from reference TRBV7-9 and TRBJ2-7, reads DTGVSQNPRHKITKRGQNVTFRCDPISEHNRLYWYRQTLGQGPEFLTYFQNEAQLEKSRLLSDRFSAERPKGSFSTLEIQRTEQGDSAMYLCASSLAGGHAYEQYFGPGTRLTVT.

This chain uses TRBV9 with TRBJ2-5; D tentatively fits TRBD1 or TRBD2 (6 bases each). Germline V CDR1 and CDR2: SGDLS, YYNGEE. Between the trimmed V and J ends, which lost 6 bases and 2 bases, there was a span of 17 bases. The CDR3 length is 15 residues. The chain's CDR3 is CASTLGGGEQETQYF. For the CDR3, the DNA is TGTGCCAGCACCTTAGGGGGAGGTGAGCAAGAGACCCAGTACTTC.

J is TRBJ1-2 and V is TRBV7-2; 8 bases agree with TRBD1. This CDR3 contains 18 residues. V shed 1 base, J shed 6 bases, and the junction held 16 bases outside the gene matches. CDR1 and CDR2 (germline): SGHTA, FQGNSA. The chain's CDR3 is CASSLVLTGGARGDGYTF. CDR3 nucleotides: TGTGCCAGCAGCTTAGTGCTAACAGGGGGAGCTCGCGGGGATGGCTACACCTTC.